A single sample gave rise to the 22 T cell receptor beta chains below, sequenced in a study of blood T cell repertoires in COVID-19. Produced via immunoSEQ multiplex PCR; TCRdb's table is partial and in-frame only. The data hold about 100,000 clones, with 80% observed a single time. Sequenced: peripheral blood. The source is a man between 70 and 80 years old with active or convalescent COVID-19.

J is TRBJ2-4 and V is TRBV4-2; TRBD2 matches 7 bases. V was clipped by 0 bases and J by 8 bases; unmatched bases: 1. This CDR3 region has 13 residues. Per germline, CDR1 LGHNA and CDR2 YNFKEQ. The CDR3 bases are TGTGCCAGCAGCCAAGATCGGGGGGACATTCAGTACTTC. As protein: CASSQDRGDIQYF.

At least ten counts were recorded for this clone. The V call is TRBV5-6, the J call TRBJ2-5; 9 nucleotides line up with TRBD2. Germline V lookup: CDR1 SGHDT, CDR2 YYEEEE. The CDR3 is 16 amino acids. Trimming at V came to 2 bases and at J to 2 bases, leaving 7 bases not matched to a gene. This CDR3 is CASSFDLAGPQETQYF. The CDR3, as DNA: TGTGCCAGCAGCTTTGACCTAGCGGGGCCTCAAGAGACCCAGTACTTC. The full variable domain, its missing parts supplied by reference TRBV5-6 and TRBJ2-5, is DAGVTQSPTHLIKTRGQQVTLRCSPKSGHDTVSWYQQALGQGPQFIFQYYEEEERQRGNFPDRFSGHQFPNYSSELNVNALLLGDSALYLCASSFDLAGPQETQYFGPGTRLLVL.

The genes are TRBV5-4 and TRBJ1-1, with 9 bases aligning to TRBD1. The CDR3 has 14 residues. V lost 4 bases to trimming and J lost 6 bases; unmatched junction nucleotides: 7. The germline gives CDR1 SGHNT, CDR2 YYREEE (reference sequence). CDR3 loop: CASSLTGGIAEAFF. Written as DNA, the CDR3 is TGTGCCAGCAGCCTGACAGGGGGTATTGCTGAAGCTTTCTTT.

The chain has TRBV9 and TRBJ2-2; 8 bases fit TRBD2. CDR1 and CDR2 from the germline V gene are SGDLS and YYNGEE. The CDR3 is 18 amino acids. With 0 bases clipped from V and 0 bases from J, the junction kept 7 bases outside the gene matches. CDR3 bases: TGTGCCAGCAGCGTAGCTCCGGGACTAGGGTCGAACACCGGGGAGCTGTTTTTT. Protein product: CASSVAPGLGSNTGELFF.

This clone was detected a few times. The V gene is TRBV5-4, the J gene TRBJ1-6; D unclear. The CDR3 is 14 residues long. Trimming stripped 4 bases from V and 7 bases from J, with 12 bases between. Germline V CDR1 and CDR2: SGHNT, YYREEE (reference sequence). The CDR3 protein is CASSRSGGNSPLHF. The DNA of the CDR3 is TGTGCCAGCAGCCGGTCGGGAGGCAATTCACCCCTCCACTTT.

J is TRBJ2-1 and V is TRBV9; 11 positions match TRBD1. CDR1 is SGDLS, CDR2 YYNGEE, per germline. CDR3 length: 15 residues. V dropped 2 bases and J dropped 7; count of bases not matched to a gene: 5. CDR3 protein: CASSVGQGAWNEQFF. As DNA, the CDR3 is TGTGCCAGCAGCGTCGGACAGGGGGCGTGGAATGAGCAGTTCTTC.

This clone has only one observation. The chain is built from TRBV27 and TRBJ2-6, with unresolved D. This CDR3 has 16 amino acids. Deletions cut 5 bases from V and 0 bases from J, with 11 bases between. Germline CDR1 and CDR2: MNHEY and SMNVEV (reference sequence). CDR3 protein: CASSLQTGSGANVLTF. Written as DNA, the CDR3 is TGTGCCAGCAGTCTCCAGACGGGCTCTGGGGCCAACGTCCTGACTTTC.

V is TRBV10-3 and J is TRBJ2-1; TRBD2 is a possible D gene (5 bases). Trimming took off 2 bases at V and 9 bases at J, with 14 bases between the two ends. The CDR3 totals 14 residues. Germline V CDR1 and CDR2: ENHRY, SYGVKD. CDR3 coding DNA: TGTGCCATCAGTGAGACCCAACAAGAGGGTGAGCAGTTCTTC. It yields the protein CAISETQQEGEQFF.

V usage is TRBV13 and J usage is TRBJ2-7, with 13 nucleotides matching TRBD2. Trimming at V came to 0 bases and at J to 4 bases, leaving 0 bases not matched to a gene. This CDR3 has 15 residues. CDR1 and CDR2 from the germline V gene are PRHDT and FYEKMQ (reference sequence). This CDR3 is CASSLGLAGGYEQYF. The CDR3 nucleotides are TGTGCCAGCAGCTTAGGACTAGCGGGAGGGTACGAGCAGTACTTC.

Only a few counts were recorded for this clone. The chain carries TRBV7-8 and TRBJ2-7; 7 nucleotides match TRBD2. Germline V CDR1 and CDR2: SGHVS, FQNEAQ. This CDR3 has 13 residues. Losses at the gene ends were 5 bases for V and 3 bases for J; bases not matched to a gene: 4. The CDR3 protein is CASSRDYNYEQYF. The CDR3 DNA follows: TGTGCCAGCAGCCGGGACTACAACTACGAGCAGTACTTC.

The chain links TRBV9 to TRBJ1-2; D uncertain. Germline V gene data show CDR1 as SGDLS and CDR2 as YYNGEE. This CDR3 is 14 amino acids long. The V gene lost 1 base and the J gene lost 4 bases, with 11 bases spanning the gap. Here the CDR3 reads CASSVSTSSYGYTF. DNA for the CDR3: TGTGCCAGCAGCGTATCGACAAGCTCCTATGGCTACACCTTC.

The chain uses TRBV2 and TRBJ2-1; the match to TRBD1 covers 7 bases. Per the germline V gene, CDR1 is SNHLY and CDR2 is FYNNEI. The CDR3 runs to 16 residues. Trimming cost V 8 bases and J 3 bases; bases outside gene matches: 13. The CDR3: CASGRQGESGYNEQFF. For the CDR3, the DNA is TGTGCCAGCGGGCGTCAGGGGGAGAGCGGCTACAATGAGCAGTTCTTC.

The chain recombines TRBV7-3 with TRBJ2-2; 8 nucleotides agree with TRBD2. J lost 10 bases, V lost 5 bases, and 9 bases had no gene match. The CDR3 runs 14 residues. Germline CDR1 is SGHTA and CDR2 is FQGTGA. This CDR3 is CASSPSGSGVELFF. CDR3 DNA: TGTGCCAGCAGCCCCAGCGGGAGTGGGGTGGAGCTGTTTTTT.

The gene calls are TRBV30 and TRBJ2-3; D not certain. Trimming cost V 0 bases and J 2 bases, with 6 bases left between them. The germline gives CDR1 GTSNPN, CDR2 SVGIG (reference sequence). The CDR3 sequence is 13 residues long. This CDR3 is CAWSVSLTDTQYF. The CDR3 DNA follows: TGTGCCTGGAGTGTCTCCCTCACAGATACGCAGTATTTT.

The rearrangement joins TRBV4-3 to TRBJ1-6; no firm D call. CDR3 size: 15 residues. The V gene's germline CDR1 is LGHNA and CDR2 YSLEER. Deletions cut 1 base from V and 4 bases from J, with 8 bases between. CDR3 region: CASSQVSGYNSPLHF. In nucleotides, the CDR3 is TGCGCCAGCAGCCAAGTGTCAGGTTATAATTCACCCCTCCACTTT.

The chain is built from TRBV5-4 and TRBJ1-1; D unclear. CDR1 and CDR2 from the germline V gene are SGHNT and YYREEE (reference sequence). There are 13 residues in the CDR3. Trimming cost V 0 bases and J 4 bases, with 7 bases left between them. The CDR3 reads CASSLVEGTEAFF. As DNA, the CDR3 is TGTGCCAGCAGCTTGGTAGAGGGCACTGAAGCTTTCTTT.

This clone was recorded once. The chain recombines TRBV28 with TRBJ2-6, with 9 nucleotides matching TRBD1. The CDR3 has 17 residues. The trim removed 2 bases at V and 4 bases at J, leaving 6 bases unmatched. Germline CDR1 and CDR2: MDHEN and SYDVKM. The CDR3 sequence is CASSLGGQGTGANVLTF. CDR3 sequence (DNA): TGTGCCAGCAGTTTAGGAGGACAGGGGACCGGGGCCAACGTCCTGACTTTC.

The gene calls are TRBV7-9 and TRBJ2-5, with 7 bases identical to TRBD2. V lost 1 base, J lost 5 bases, and 10 bases stayed unmatched. Germline-derived CDR1 and CDR2 are SEHNR and FQNEAQ (reference sequence). This CDR3 is built from 16 residues. Written as DNA, the CDR3 is TGTGCCAGCAGCTTAGTGGGAGGGGTCCCATCGGAGACCCAGTACTTC. This codes for CASSLVGGVPSETQYF.

The chain uses TRBV30 and TRBJ2-5, with 7 bases identical to TRBD1. With 1 base clipped from V and 5 bases from J, the junction kept 7 bases outside the gene matches. CDR1 GTSNPN and CDR2 SVGIG come from the germline V gene (reference sequence). The CDR3 spans 14 residues. CDR3 protein: CAWSEGDSRETQYF. In nucleotides, the CDR3 is TGTGCCTGGAGTGAGGGGGACAGCCGGGAGACCCAGTACTTC.

The chain carries TRBV6-1 and TRBJ2-7; D is undetermined. Trimming removed 2 bases from V and 2 bases from J, with 16 bases in between. The CDR3 runs 16 residues. Germline V CDR1 and CDR2: MNHNS, SASEGT. CDR3 loop: CASSEKTAARAYEQYF. The CDR3 nucleotides read TGTGCCAGCAGTGAAAAGACGGCCGCACGGGCCTACGAGCAGTACTTC.

The chain recombines TRBV24-1 with TRBJ2-1; 9 bases align to TRBD1. The CDR3 length is 18 residues. V lost 3 bases to trimming and J lost 3 bases; unmatched junction nucleotides: 11. Per germline, CDR1 KGHDR and CDR2 SFDVKD. The CDR3 reads CATSDPPLGTGNYNEQFF. Written as DNA, the CDR3 is TGTGCCACCAGTGATCCGCCTTTAGGGACAGGGAACTACAATGAGCAGTTCTTC.

The chain couples TRBV7-2 to TRBJ1-6; D call uncertain. The CDR3 covers 15 residues. Deletions cut 2 bases from V and 6 bases from J, with 11 bases between. Germline CDR1 is SGHTA and CDR2 is FQGNSA. As DNA, the CDR3 is TGTGCCAGCAGCTTAATGGGCAATGCTAATTCACCCCTCCACTTT. This sequence encodes CASSLMGNANSPLHF.